This T cell receptor (beta chain) was identified during a study of T cells in Graves' hyperthyroidism and ophthalmopathy. Trimming removed 8 bases at V and 3 bases at J, with 14 bases between. The CDR3 length is 13 residues. In germline, CDR1 is LNHDA, CDR2 SQIVND (reference sequence). From RNA transcripts, TCR beta CDR3 regions were amplified. TCR CDR3 regions were first amplified by RT-PCR with HTBI primers. One entry per CDR3 protein, called by TCRdb with MiXCR from the multiplex PCR reads. The data contain nearly 750,000 distinct CDR3 sequences, approximately 40% of them seen just once; the ten biggest clones take up roughly 30%. Whole-study findings and limits: In simple terms, a model built on 13 V-J features told ophthalmopathy apart from stable hyperthyroidism.

Participants, patients aged 18 to 65, had newly diagnosed hyperthyroidism with a duration under 2 months. This clonotype was detected only once. Antigen unknown. The V and J genes are TRBV19 and TRBJ2-7; weak D call: TRBD1 (5 bases). The receptor comes from a woman in her thirties or forties with Graves' hyperthyroidism. The sequenced sample was blood. This CDR3 reads CASARGRDYEQYF. The CDR3 DNA reads TGTGCCAGTGCAAGGGGCAGGGACTACGAGCAGTACTTC.